This T cell receptor (beta chain) is drawn from a study of beta chain features in type 1 diabetes. Across the whole study: Patients and healthy donors were similar in age, gender and cell yields. General observations from the study: Diminished insertions and augmented deletions at VDJ junctions characterized type 1 diabetes patients. For Type 1 diabetes patients, all four CD4+ subsets carried TCRB CDR3s that were moderately but significantly shorter.

Sequenced material consisted of expressed TCRB transcripts (all of the isolated RNA was reverse transcribed). Assay: immunoSEQ multiplex PCR; the TCRdb copy retains only in-frame clones and omits some. The sample lists 37,000 or so clones, about half occurring once. Purity (above 95%) was reached by all sorted populations. About this clone: As yet, its antigen is unknown.

Trimming took 5 bases from V and 1 from J, leaving 11 bases between them. Germline values: CDR1 MNHNS, CDR2 SASEGT. CDR3 length: 14 amino acids. This clonotype was obtained from a woman under 30 in good health. The chain carries TRBV6-1 and TRBJ1-2, with D unclear. Specimen: central memory CD4+ T cells from blood. Here the CDR3 reads CASSYVQYNYGYTF. The CDR3 coding sequence is TGTGCCAGCAGTTATGTCCAGTATAACTATGGCTACACCTTC.